One and the same sample provided the 29 T cell receptor beta chains below, sequenced in a study of T cell changes during pregnancy in multiple sclerosis. Using immunoSEQ multiplex PCR, the repertoire was profiled, and TCRdb retains in-frame clones only, with some absent. Of about 110,000 clones listed, roughly 90% are singletons. This specimen consisted of peripheral blood, obtained in the third trimester of pregnancy. These receptors were obtained from a female donor in good health, enrolled as a control in a pregnancy study.

In DNA, the CDR3 is TGTGCCAGCAGTTTCCTCGGACAGGGGAATAAAGCTTTCTTT. Protein product: CASSFLGQGNKAFF. The chain links TRBV27 to TRBJ1-1; 9 nucleotides agree with TRBD1. The trim removed 3 bases at V and 9 bases at J, leaving 8 bases unmatched. The germline gives CDR1 MNHEY, CDR2 SMNVEV (reference sequence). This CDR3 has 14 amino acids.

The chain links TRBV7-2 to TRBJ2-2; TRBD1 agrees at 8 bases. With 1 base clipped from V and 7 bases from J, the junction kept 5 bases outside the gene matches. CDR3 length equals 15 residues. CDR1 is SGHTA, CDR2 FQGNSA, per germline. Here the CDR3 DNA reads TGTGCCAGCAGCTTAGGGGCAGGGGGCATCGGGGAGCTGTTTTTT. Translation gives CASSLGAGGIGELFF.

V is TRBV4-2 and J is TRBJ2-7, with D possibly matching TRBD1 (6 bases). V lost 1 base and J lost 0, with 13 bases in between. The CDR3 extends over 16 amino acids. From germline, CDR1 is LGHNA and CDR2 YNFKEQ. The CDR3 region is CASSQGVGDISYEQYF. Written as DNA, the CDR3 is TGTGCCAGCAGCCAAGGGGTGGGGGACATCTCCTACGAGCAGTACTTC.

This chain connects TRBV7-9 to TRBJ2-2; D perhaps matches TRBD1 (6 bases). CDR1 and CDR2 (germline): SEHNR, FQNEAQ (reference sequence). The V gene lost 6 bases and the J gene lost 1 base, with 9 bases spanning the gap. CDR3 length equals 14 residues. The CDR3 region is CASRRGQNTGELFF. The CDR3 DNA sequence: TGTGCCAGCAGAAGGGGACAGAACACCGGGGAGCTGTTTTTT.

V is TRBV7-3 and J is TRBJ1-1; tentatively, D is TRBD1 (5 bases). The CDR3 covers 15 residues. Trimming pared 5 bases from V and 0 bases from J, leaving 13 bases between. CDR1 is SGHTA, CDR2 FQGTGA, per germline. CDR3 loop: CASSPGFTLNTEAFF. CDR3 DNA sequence: TGTGCCAGCAGCCCAGGGTTTACCTTGAACACTGAAGCTTTCTTT. The full variable domain, its missing parts supplied by reference TRBV7-3 and TRBJ1-1, is GAGVSQTPSNKVTEKGKYVELRCDPISGHTALYWYRQSLGQGPEFLIYFQGTGAADDSGLPNDRFFAVRPEGSVSTLKIQRTERGDSAVYLCASSPGFTLNTEAFFGQGTRLTVV.

This sequence joins TRBV19 and TRBJ2-1; 9 bases fit TRBD2. The V and J ends lost 3 bases and 0 bases, in that order; junction bases with no gene match: 12. Germline CDR1 reads LNHDA; CDR2 reads SQIVND (reference sequence). This CDR3 has 19 residues. For the CDR3, the DNA is TGTGCCAGTAGTATGCGGGGGGGCCTATTCCCTAGCTCCTACAATGAGCAGTTCTTC. The encoded protein is CASSMRGGLFPSSYNEQFF.

The rearrangement uses TRBV7-2 and TRBJ1-2; D is undetermined. In germline, CDR1 is SGHTA, CDR2 FQGNSA. This CDR3 is 15 amino acids long. V dropped 3 bases and J dropped 0 bases, with 11 bases sitting between them. In nucleotides, the CDR3 is TGTGCCAGCAGCTTCGGAAGTGCGGCTAACTATGGCTACACCTTC. Protein sequence: CASSFGSAANYGYTF.

The gene calls are TRBV9 and TRBJ1-1, with D perhaps matching TRBD1 (5 bases). V was shortened by 1 base and J by 2 bases, with 9 bases between the two germline ends. The CDR3 covers 14 residues. Looked up from germline, CDR1 is SGDLS and CDR2 is YYNGEE. This CDR3 reads CASSVYTGNTEAFF. For the CDR3, the DNA is TGTGCCAGCAGCGTATATACAGGAAACACTGAAGCTTTCTTT.

The rearrangement links TRBV6-6 to TRBJ1-5; D is undetermined. V gave up 7 bases and J gave up 5 bases, with 9 bases separating them. The length of the CDR3 is 12 residues. Germline loops: CDR1 MNHNY, CDR2 SVGAGI (reference sequence). CDR3 amino acids: CASMQRDQPQHF. The DNA for the CDR3 is TGTGCCAGCATGCAACGGGATCAGCCCCAGCATTTT.

The rearrangement joins TRBV2 to TRBJ1-1; D is unclear. The CDR3 extends over 13 amino acids. From germline, CDR1 is SNHLY and CDR2 FYNNEI. V dropped 5 bases and J dropped 1 base, with 8 bases sitting between them. CDR3 in DNA: TGTGCCAGCAGTTCGACTGGGAACACTGAAGCTTTCTTT. It is translated as CASSSTGNTEAFF.

The chain has TRBV5-4 and TRBJ2-6, with D tentatively TRBD2 (5 bases). This CDR3 comprises 16 residues. The germline V gene has CDR1 SGHNT and CDR2 YYREEE (reference sequence). CDR3 amino acids: CADSAGEPSGANVLTF. DNA for the CDR3: TGTGCGGACTCCGCCGGGGAACCCTCTGGGGCCAACGTCCTGACTTTC.

V and J are TRBV9 and TRBJ2-3; 12 bases are a match to TRBD2. The germline gives CDR1 SGDLS, CDR2 YYNGEE. The CDR3 has 18 amino acids. With 5 bases clipped from V and 2 bases from J, the junction kept 12 bases outside the gene matches. In DNA, the CDR3 is TGTGCCAGCAGTGACACTAGCGGGGGGCGGGAGGTCACAGATACGCAGTATTTT. It yields the protein CASSDTSGGREVTDTQYF. Based on the CDR3 plus reference TRBV9 and TRBJ2-3, the full variable domain is DSGVTQTPKHLITATGQRVTLRCSPRSGDLSVYWYQQSLDQGLQFLIQYYNGEERAKGNILERFSAQQFPDLHSELNLSSLELGDSALYFCASSDTSGGREVTDTQYFGPGTRLTVL.

The chain links TRBV25-1 to TRBJ1-2, with D perhaps TRBD1 (5 bases). Germline V CDR1 and CDR2: MGHDK, SYGVNS. The CDR3 spans 13 residues. Trimming pared 1 base from V and 8 bases from J, leaving 11 bases between. DNA for the CDR3: TGTGCCAGCAGTGAATCCCCAGGGCAAGGCTACACCTTC. As protein: CASSESPGQGYTF.

This chain joins TRBV6-1 and TRBJ2-7; the match to TRBD1 covers 8 bases. Looked up from germline, CDR1 is MNHNS and CDR2 is SASEGT. The V and J ends lost 0 bases and 12 bases, in that order; junction bases with no gene match: 7. The CDR3 loop spans 13 amino acids. The CDR3 DNA reads as TGTGCCAGCAGTGAAGCGCGCGGACAGGGTGCGTACTTC. It yields the protein CASSEARGQGAYF.

The gene calls are TRBV5-3 and TRBJ1-3; D gene unclear. TRBV5-3 is an ORF, and what it does is uncertain. The V end was cut by 0 bases, the J end by 2 bases, with 12 bases between. The length of the CDR3 is 16 residues. CDR3 bases: TGTGCCAGAAGCTTGGGGCCCCCACCGACTGGAAACACCATATATTTT. Translation gives CARSLGPPPTGNTIYF.

V is TRBV18 and J is TRBJ1-1; the match to TRBD1 covers 9 bases. The CDR3 spans 18 residues. Germline CDR1 KGHSH, CDR2 LQKENI. V lost 3 bases, J lost 4 bases, and 15 bases stayed unmatched. The CDR3 nucleotides are TGTGCCAGCTCACCTAACGGACAGGGGAAGGGAGCCGGCACTGAAGCTTTCTTT. It codes for CASSPNGQGKGAGTEAFF.

CDR3 protein: CASSVALSGGAVDTQYF. As DNA, the CDR3 is TGTGCCAGCAGCGTAGCACTAAGCGGGGGGGCCGTCGATACGCAGTATTTT. V gene TRBV9 combines with J gene TRBJ2-3; 10 nucleotides align to TRBD2. From germline, CDR1 is SGDLS and CDR2 YYNGEE. This CDR3 comprises 17 residues. With 0 bases clipped from V and 6 bases from J, the junction kept 10 bases outside the gene matches.

This chain joins TRBV30 and TRBJ2-7, with a weak D call TRBD1 (5 bases). Deletions cut 4 bases from V and 0 bases from J, with 25 bases between. CDR1 and CDR2 from the germline V gene are GTSNPN and SVGIG (reference sequence). This CDR3 has 18 amino acids. The CDR3 sequence: CAWKGVAGNYSPSYEQYF. As DNA, the CDR3 is TGTGCCTGGAAAGGGGTCGCAGGAAACTATTCTCCCTCCTACGAGCAGTACTTC.

V usage is TRBV7-3 and J usage is TRBJ2-5; possibly TRBD1 for D (5 bases). V lost 4 bases and J lost 2, with 11 bases in between. This CDR3 region has 14 residues. Germline values: CDR1 SGHTA, CDR2 FQGTGA. CDR3 protein: CASSSSDRQETQYF. As DNA, the CDR3 is TGTGCCAGCAGCTCCTCTGACAGACAAGAGACCCAGTACTTC.

J is TRBJ2-1 and V is TRBV19; perhaps TRBD1 as D (5 bases). The CDR3 runs 14 residues. The germline V gene encodes CDR1 LNHDA and CDR2 SQIVND (reference sequence). V gave up 5 bases and J gave up 6 bases, with 14 bases separating them. CDR3 sequence (DNA): TGTGCCAGTAGTCAGGGTCCGCGGAGCAATGAGCAGTTCTTC. This encodes CASSQGPRSNEQFF.

CDR3 protein: CASTRQGSYEQYF. CDR3 coding DNA: TGCGCCAGCACGCGACAGGGGTCCTACGAGCAGTACTTC. This chain joins TRBV5-1 and TRBJ2-7; 8 bases fit TRBD1. Trimming at V came to 6 bases and at J to 1 base, leaving 3 bases not matched to a gene. CDR1 and CDR2 from the germline V gene are SGHRS and YFSETQ. The CDR3 runs 13 residues.

The V and J genes are TRBV5-1 and TRBJ2-1, with 8 bases matching TRBD1. This CDR3 comprises 14 residues. V lost 4 bases to trimming and J lost 4 bases; unmatched junction nucleotides: 4. CDR1 is SGHRS, CDR2 YFSETQ, per germline. CDR3 nucleotides: TGCGCCAGCAGCCCGGGACAGGAATACAATGAGCAGTTCTTC. It is translated as CASSPGQEYNEQFF.

The rearrangement joins TRBV13 to TRBJ1-1; 7 bases fit TRBD1. The CDR3 has 17 amino acids. V lost 8 bases, J lost 0 bases, and 15 bases stayed unmatched. Germline CDR1 reads PRHDT; CDR2 reads FYEKMQ (reference sequence). CDR3 DNA sequence: TGTGCCAGCGGGATGACAGGGTCGGACGGGATGAACACTGAAGCTTTCTTT. Its protein product is CASGMTGSDGMNTEAFF.

The table lists this clone with a count of one. The V gene is TRBV9, the J gene TRBJ2-7; the match to TRBD2 covers 7 bases. J was trimmed by 3 bases and V by 0 bases; bases with no gene match: 6. The CDR3 length is 15 residues. CDR1 and CDR2 from the germline V gene are SGDLS and YYNGEE. CDR3 region: CASSVGPSGFYEQYF. CDR3 bases: TGTGCCAGCAGCGTAGGTCCTAGCGGATTCTACGAGCAGTACTTC. Filled out from reference TRBV9 and TRBJ2-7, the complete variable domain reads DSGVTQTPKHLITATGQRVTLRCSPRSGDLSVYWYQQSLDQGLQFLIQYYNGEERAKGNILERFSAQQFPDLHSELNLSSLELGDSALYFCASSVGPSGFYEQYFGPGTRLTVT.

This clone was counted once. This sequence joins TRBV6-1 and TRBJ1-2, with D unclear. The CDR3 runs 14 residues. V was clipped by 3 bases and J by 3 bases, with 11 bases between them. Germline V gene lookup returns CDR1 MNHNS and CDR2 SASEGT. CDR3 amino acids: CASSDRGPDYGYTF. The CDR3 DNA sequence: TGTGCCAGCAGTGATAGAGGGCCTGACTATGGCTACACCTTC.

The sample holds one count of this clone. The J gene is TRBJ2-5, the V gene TRBV30, with 8 bases aligning to TRBD1. The CDR3 spans 16 residues. Germline loops: CDR1 GTSNPN, CDR2 SVGIG (reference sequence). V lost 2 bases, J lost 1 base, and 9 bases stayed unmatched. The CDR3 DNA reads TGTGCCTGGAGTTCTCGGTGGACAGGGACCCAAGAGACCCAGTACTTC. Protein sequence: CAWSSRWTGTQETQYF. The complete variable domain, with remaining parts taken from reference TRBV30 and TRBJ2-5, reads SQTIHQWPATLVQPVGSPLSLECTVEGTSNPNLYWYRQAAGRGLQLLFYSVGIGQISSEVPQNLSASRPQDRQFILSSKKLLLSDSGFYLCAWSSRWTGTQETQYFGPGTRLLVL.

This chain connects TRBV19 to TRBJ2-7, with TRBD1 identical over 9 bases. Unmatched junction bases numbered 5, after V lost 6 bases and J lost 5 bases. The CDR3 extends over 13 amino acids. CDR1 LNHDA and CDR2 SQIVND come from the germline V gene (reference sequence). CDR3 in amino acids: CASSGDRENEQYF. In DNA, the CDR3 is TGTGCCAGTAGCGGGGACAGGGAAAACGAGCAGTACTTC.

The chain links TRBV7-9 to TRBJ1-2, with 8 bases aligning to TRBD1. The trim removed 1 base at V and 7 bases at J, leaving 5 bases unmatched. CDR1 SEHNR and CDR2 FQNEAQ come from the germline V gene (reference sequence). The CDR3 is made up of 14 amino acids. The CDR3 coding sequence is TGTGCCAGCAGCTTAGACAGGGGGGAGCTTGGCTACACCTTC. This gives the protein CASSLDRGELGYTF.

The DNA for the CDR3 is TGTGCCAGCAGTTACGCGGGTATCACCTACGAGCAGTACTTC. Its protein is CASSYAGITYEQYF. This chain links TRBV6-5 with TRBJ2-7; D might be TRBD2 (5 bases). The CDR3 consists of 14 residues. V was trimmed by 2 bases and J by 2 bases, leaving 10 bases between them. The germline V gene has CDR1 MNHEY and CDR2 SVGAGI.